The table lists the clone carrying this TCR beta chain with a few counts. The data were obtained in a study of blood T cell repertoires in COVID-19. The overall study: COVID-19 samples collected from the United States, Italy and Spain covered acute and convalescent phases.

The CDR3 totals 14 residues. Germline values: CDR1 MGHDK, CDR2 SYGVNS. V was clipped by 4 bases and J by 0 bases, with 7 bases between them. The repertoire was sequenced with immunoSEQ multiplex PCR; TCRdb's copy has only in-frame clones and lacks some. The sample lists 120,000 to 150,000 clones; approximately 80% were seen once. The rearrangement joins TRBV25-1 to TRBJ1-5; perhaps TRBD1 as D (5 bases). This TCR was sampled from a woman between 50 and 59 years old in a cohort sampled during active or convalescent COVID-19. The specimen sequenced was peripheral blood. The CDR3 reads CASSGGVSNQPQHF. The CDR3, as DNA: TGTGCCAGCAGTGGGGGGGTTAGCAATCAGCCCCAGCATTTT.